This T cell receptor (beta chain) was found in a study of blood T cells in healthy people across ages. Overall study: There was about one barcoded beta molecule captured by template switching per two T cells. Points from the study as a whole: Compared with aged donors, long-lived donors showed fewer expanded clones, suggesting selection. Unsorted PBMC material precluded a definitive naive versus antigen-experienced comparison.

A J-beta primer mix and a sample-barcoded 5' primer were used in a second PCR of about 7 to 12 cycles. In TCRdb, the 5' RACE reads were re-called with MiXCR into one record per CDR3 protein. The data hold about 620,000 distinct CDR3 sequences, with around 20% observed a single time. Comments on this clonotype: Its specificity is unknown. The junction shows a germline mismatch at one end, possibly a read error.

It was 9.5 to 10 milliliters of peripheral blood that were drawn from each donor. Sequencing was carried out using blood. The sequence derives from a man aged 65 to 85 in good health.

The CDR3 nucleotides are TGTGCCAACAGTGAAATGGGTGGAGAGACCCAGTACTTC. Amino acids: CANSEMGGETQYF. V gene TRBV25-1 combines with J gene TRBJ2-5; D is undetermined. CDR3 size: 13 residues. CDR1 and CDR2 from the germline V gene are MGHDK and SYGVNS. The whole variable domain, remainder taken from reference TRBV25-1 and TRBJ2-5, is EADIYQTPRYLVIGTGKKITLECSQTMGHDKMYWYQQDPGMELHLIHYSYGVNSTEKGDLSSESTVSRIRTEHFPLTLESARPSHTSQYLCANSEMGGETQYFGPGTRLLVL.